One sample yielded the 24 T cell receptor beta chains listed below, sequenced in a study of CD8 T cells in Susac syndrome. Reverse transcription used roughly 0.45 to 1 ug RNA and random hexamers. TCRdb re-called the immunoSEQ multiplex PCR reads through MiXCR, storing one row per CDR3 protein. Of around 190,000 distinct CDR3 sequences listed, just under 95% are singletons. Material: CD4+ T cells from PBMCs. Every receptor here comes from a human donor in good health.

The CDR3 here is CASSQWTSGRALLGTDTQYF. CDR3 coding DNA: TGCGCCAGCAGCCAATGGACTAGCGGGAGGGCCCTACTAGGCACAGATACGCAGTATTTT. The rearrangement uses TRBV4-3 and TRBJ2-3; 15 bases agree with TRBD2. The CDR3 covers 20 residues. Germline lookup yields CDR1 LGHNA and CDR2 YSLEER. V was pared by 2 bases and J by 1 base, with 10 bases of the junction left unmatched.

The V call is TRBV29-1, the J call TRBJ2-7; 7 bases map to TRBD2. The CDR3 totals 13 residues. From germline, CDR1 is SQVTM and CDR2 ANQGSEA. The ends lost 7 bases at V and 2 bases at J; junction bases unmatched: 8. The CDR3 DNA sequence: TGCAGCGCTTCGGGACTAAACACCTACGAGCAGTACTTC. Amino acids: CSASGLNTYEQYF.

This chain links TRBV29-1 with TRBJ1-5; 8 bases agree with TRBD1. This CDR3 is built from 13 residues. The V gene's germline CDR1 is SQVTM and CDR2 ANQGSEA. V shed 7 bases, J shed 6 bases, and the junction held 8 bases outside the gene matches. Written as DNA, the CDR3 is TGCAGCGCCGCCGCAGGGGGCGGTCAGCCCCAGCATTTT. Translated: CSAAAGGGQPQHF.

The chain combines TRBV20-1 with TRBJ2-5; D call uncertain. Germline V gene data show CDR1 as DFQATT and CDR2 as SNEGSKA (reference sequence). The CDR3 is 12 amino acids. V was shortened by 3 bases and J by 3 bases, with 8 bases between the two germline ends. CDR3 nucleotide sequence: TGCAGTGCTAGGATGGGTAAAGAGACCCAGTACTTC. It is translated as CSARMGKETQYF.

The chain carries TRBV7-2 and TRBJ2-2, with D perhaps assigned TRBD1 or TRBD2 (5 bases each). The length of the CDR3 is 16 residues. The V end was cut by 2 bases, the J end by 0 bases, with 10 bases between. Germline V gene lookup returns CDR1 SGHTA and CDR2 FQGNSA. CDR3 in amino acids: CASSLHGTPNTGELFF. The CDR3 DNA sequence: TGTGCCAGCAGCTTACACGGGACCCCGAACACCGGGGAGCTGTTTTTT.

The chain recombines TRBV30 with TRBJ2-7; tentative D call: TRBD1 (5 bases). Between the trimmed V and J ends, which lost 5 bases and 5 bases, there was a span of 16 bases. This CDR3 has 13 residues. Germline assignment: CDR1 GTSNPN and CDR2 SVGIG (reference sequence). CDR3 loop: CAWAPDMGHEQYF. The CDR3 bases are TGTGCCTGGGCTCCGGACATGGGTCACGAGCAGTACTTC.

CDR3 region: CSVEIQGLGYGYTF. In DNA form, the CDR3 reads TGCAGCGTTGAAATTCAGGGGCTGGGGTATGGCTACACCTTC. The rearrangement joins TRBV29-1 to TRBJ1-2; D may be TRBD1 (6 bases). The CDR3 is made up of 14 amino acids. Trimming shortened V by 2 bases and J by 5 bases, and 15 bases separated the two germline ends. Looked up from germline, CDR1 is SQVTM and CDR2 is ANQGSEA.

On this clonotype itself: Sequence at one end of the junction differs from germline and may be a read error. This chain joins TRBV29-1 and TRBJ2-1, with TRBD2 matching over 7 bases. The CDR3 has 13 residues. Germline V gives CDR1 SQVTM, CDR2 ANQGSEA. This CDR3 is CSAGTGDYTEQFF. CDR3 nucleotides: TGCAGCGCAGGAACCGGGGACTACACTGAGCAGTTCTTC.

The rearrangement joins TRBV19 to TRBJ2-6; tentative D call: TRBD1 (5 bases). The CDR3 covers 16 residues. V lost 9 bases to trimming and J lost 2 bases, with 17 bases between them. Germline-derived CDR1 and CDR2 are LNHDA and SQIVND (reference sequence). CDR3 residues: CASSSLRVAGANVLTF. For the CDR3, the DNA is TGTGCCAGCTCTTCCCTCAGGGTAGCTGGGGCCAACGTCCTGACTTTC.

CDR3 residues: CASSVVAHTGELFF. The CDR3 bases are TGTGCCAGCAGCGTAGTTGCCCACACCGGGGAGCTGTTTTTT. This sequence joins TRBV9 and TRBJ2-2, with D unclear. The germline V and J ends were trimmed by 0 bases and 3 bases, with 6 bases remaining between them. Germline V gene sequence: CDR1 SGDLS, CDR2 YYNGEE. CDR3 length equals 14 residues.

The chain uses TRBV27 and TRBJ2-3; 12 bases align to TRBD2. In germline, CDR1 is MNHEY, CDR2 SMNVEV (reference sequence). This CDR3 region has 17 residues. The V segment lost 5 bases and the J segment 2 bases; nucleotides outside the gene matches: 8. The CDR3 loop reads CASSLRTSGTTTDTQYF. In nucleotides, the CDR3 is TGTGCCAGCAGTCTCCGGACTAGCGGGACCACCACAGATACGCAGTATTTT.

The rearrangement links TRBV29-1 to TRBJ2-2, with TRBD1 matching 7 bases. CDR1 SQVTM and CDR2 ANQGSEA come from the germline V gene. The CDR3 sequence is 13 residues long. J was trimmed by 6 bases and V by 2 bases; bases with no gene match: 3. CDR3 region: CSVERQGAGELFF. The CDR3 nucleotides are TGCAGCGTTGAACGGCAGGGGGCCGGGGAGCTGTTTTTT.

The rearrangement joins TRBV9 to TRBJ2-2, with 11 positions matching TRBD2. Trimming at V came to 2 bases and at J to 4 bases, leaving 10 bases not matched to a gene. CDR3 length: 18 amino acids. Per the germline V gene, CDR1 is SGDLS and CDR2 is YYNGEE. The CDR3 coding sequence is TGTGCCAGCAGCGTCTCAACTAGCGGGAGTACCGGCACCGGGGAGCTGTTTTTT. Translation: CASSVSTSGSTGTGELFF.

The V and J genes are TRBV18 and TRBJ2-5; D call uncertain. Germline CDR1 reads KGHSH; CDR2 reads LQKENI. CDR3 length: 12 amino acids. V was pared by 5 bases and J by 1 base, with 5 bases between. CDR3 DNA: TGTGCCAGCTCAACTTTCCAAGAGACCCAGTACTTC. Translation gives CASSTFQETQYF.

The chain joins TRBV20-1 to TRBJ2-1; D is unresolved. This CDR3 is built from 15 residues. Germline values: CDR1 DFQATT, CDR2 SNEGSKA (reference sequence). Trimming removed 0 bases from V and 0 bases from J, with 9 bases in between. The CDR3 DNA reads TGCAGTGCTAGAGATTGGGTCCCCTCCTACAATGAGCAGTTCTTC. Translation gives CSARDWVPSYNEQFF.

The chain combines TRBV9 with TRBJ2-7, with 11 bases aligning to TRBD2. CDR1 SGDLS and CDR2 YYNGEE come from the germline V gene. Trimming at V came to 3 bases and at J to 5 bases, leaving 7 bases not matched to a gene. The CDR3 is 15 residues long. The CDR3 loop is CASSEQTSGIDEQYF. In DNA, the CDR3 is TGTGCCAGCAGCGAGCAGACTAGCGGGATTGACGAGCAGTACTTC.

The chain employs TRBV6-2 or TRBV6-3 and TRBJ2-5; D call uncertain. Germline V gene lookup returns CDR1 MNHEY and CDR2 SVGEGT. Trimming cost V 2 bases and J 2 bases, with 6 bases left between them. CDR3 length equals 13 residues. The CDR3: CASSYVGQETQYF. CDR3 in DNA: TGTGCCAGCAGTTACGTGGGACAAGAGACCCAGTACTTC.

The J gene is TRBJ1-4, the V gene TRBV6-6; tentative D call: TRBD1 (6 bases). Germline values: CDR1 MNHNY, CDR2 SVGAGI (reference sequence). CDR3 length: 14 residues. Trimming took off 7 bases at V and 8 bases at J, with 17 bases between the two ends. DNA for the CDR3: TGTGCCAGCACGGGACACTACATGACAGAAAAACTGTTTTTT. The encoded protein is CASTGHYMTEKLFF.

This chain joins TRBV20-1 and TRBJ1-1; 7 bases match TRBD1. Looked up from germline, CDR1 is DFQATT and CDR2 is SNEGSKA (reference sequence). CDR3 length: 11 amino acids. J gave up 11 bases and V 5 bases, and 8 bases lay outside the gene matches. CDR3 nucleotides: TGCAGTGCTTCTACAGGGGCGCCGGCTTTCTTT. This translates into CSASTGAPAFF.

V gene TRBV7-2 combines with J gene TRBJ1-2; the D gene is possibly TRBD1 (6 bases). In germline, CDR1 is SGHTA, CDR2 FQGNSA. Trimming took 5 bases from V and 4 from J, leaving 14 bases between them. The CDR3 is made up of 14 amino acids. The CDR3 loop is CASSMTQGTYGYTF. As DNA, the CDR3 is TGTGCCAGCAGCATGACACAGGGTACCTATGGCTACACCTTC.

This clonotype showed up just once. The genes are TRBV24-1 and TRBJ2-3; possible D gene TRBD2, 5 bases. Trimming took 3 bases from V and 5 from J, leaving 17 bases between them. CDR3 length equals 16 residues. Germline values: CDR1 KGHDR, CDR2 SFDVKD. CDR3: CATSDPSIGNVDTQYF. In nucleotides, the CDR3 is TGTGCCACCAGTGATCCCTCAATCGGGAACGTAGATACGCAGTATTTT.

The chain combines TRBV20-1 with TRBJ1-1, with 7 bases that match TRBD1. Germline V gene lookup returns CDR1 DFQATT and CDR2 SNEGSKA (reference sequence). Germline trimming cut 5 bases from V and 5 bases from J; bases unmatched to any gene: 14. The CDR3 runs to 15 residues. CDR3 loop: CSALGEGAGRTEAFF. In DNA form, the CDR3 reads TGCAGTGCTCTCGGGGAGGGGGCAGGGAGGACTGAAGCTTTCTTT.

This chain uses TRBV7-2 with TRBJ2-2; D is uncertain. Trimming shortened V by 6 bases and J by 3 bases, and 8 bases separated the two germline ends. Germline values: CDR1 SGHTA, CDR2 FQGNSA. This CDR3 region has 13 residues. The CDR3 region has the DNA TGTGCCAGCAGTGCATTCGACACCGGGGAGCTGTTTTTT. Translating gives CASSAFDTGELFF.

V is TRBV4-3 and J is TRBJ2-5; D possibly corresponds to TRBD1 (6 bases). CDR1 is LGHNA and CDR2 is YSLEER in the germline V gene. V was clipped by 4 bases and J by 2 bases, with 14 bases between them. This CDR3 comprises 15 residues. The CDR3 sequence: CASSLEGGLQETQYF. CDR3 nucleotides: TGCGCCAGCAGCCTCGAAGGGGGTCTTCAAGAGACCCAGTACTTC.